Sequencing of this T cell receptor (beta chain) was carried out in a study of vaccination and CD4 T cells after COVID-19. Treatment denoted: roughly 10-day PBMC culture with coronavirus spike peptide pools or control peptides (ViraFEST assay). One should note that the unexposed donor's CD4+ T cells were collected before the COVID-19 pandemic (2011-2018). Cultured CD4+ T cell DNA was sequenced using the Oncomine TCR Beta short-read assay. TCRdb recomputed calls from the PCR reads with MiXCR, one row per CDR3 protein. There are more than 2,000 distinct CDR3 sequences in the sample; 18% occur only once, and around 28% lies in the top ten. This clonotype was seen a few times. Its target is not known. Broader study findings: Median counts of SARS-CoV-2-reactive clonotypes increased from roughly 19 to 38; this difference was not significant. Convalescent patients had a median around 90% of reactive clones appearing only post-vaccination.

The sample comprised CD4+ T cells from blood, cultured in vitro. The TCR was taken from a human donor in good health.

The chain's CDR3 is CASSSRASTDTQYF. For the CDR3, the DNA is TGTGCCAGCTCATCCCGCGCCAGCACAGATACGCAGTATTTT. The chain recombines TRBV18 with TRBJ2-3; unclear D gene. Trimming took off 5 bases at V and 0 bases at J, with 9 bases between the two ends. CDR1 and CDR2 (germline): KGHSH, LQKENI. The CDR3 covers 14 residues. Based on the CDR3 plus reference TRBV18 and TRBJ2-3, the full variable domain is NAGVMQNPRHLVRRRGQEARLRCSPMKGHSHVYWYRQLPEEGLKFMVYLQKENIIDESGMPKERFSAEFPKEGPSILRIQQVVRGDSAAYFCASSSRASTDTQYFGPGTRLTVL.